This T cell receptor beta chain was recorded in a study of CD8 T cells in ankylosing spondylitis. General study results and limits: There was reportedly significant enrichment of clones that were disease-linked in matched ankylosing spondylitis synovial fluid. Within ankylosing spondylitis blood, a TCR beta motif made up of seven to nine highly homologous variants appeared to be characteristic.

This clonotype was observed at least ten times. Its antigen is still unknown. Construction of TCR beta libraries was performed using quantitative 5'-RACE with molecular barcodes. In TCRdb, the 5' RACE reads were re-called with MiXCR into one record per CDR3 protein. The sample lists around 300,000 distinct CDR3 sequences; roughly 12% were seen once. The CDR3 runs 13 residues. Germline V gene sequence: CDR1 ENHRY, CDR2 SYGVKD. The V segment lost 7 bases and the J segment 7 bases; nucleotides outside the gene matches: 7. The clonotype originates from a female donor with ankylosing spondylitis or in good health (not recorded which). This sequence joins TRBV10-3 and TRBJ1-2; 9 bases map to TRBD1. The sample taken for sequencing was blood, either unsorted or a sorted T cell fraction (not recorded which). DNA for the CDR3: TGTGCCATCACACAGGACAGGGGAGCTGGCTACACCTTC. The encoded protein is CAITQDRGAGYTF.